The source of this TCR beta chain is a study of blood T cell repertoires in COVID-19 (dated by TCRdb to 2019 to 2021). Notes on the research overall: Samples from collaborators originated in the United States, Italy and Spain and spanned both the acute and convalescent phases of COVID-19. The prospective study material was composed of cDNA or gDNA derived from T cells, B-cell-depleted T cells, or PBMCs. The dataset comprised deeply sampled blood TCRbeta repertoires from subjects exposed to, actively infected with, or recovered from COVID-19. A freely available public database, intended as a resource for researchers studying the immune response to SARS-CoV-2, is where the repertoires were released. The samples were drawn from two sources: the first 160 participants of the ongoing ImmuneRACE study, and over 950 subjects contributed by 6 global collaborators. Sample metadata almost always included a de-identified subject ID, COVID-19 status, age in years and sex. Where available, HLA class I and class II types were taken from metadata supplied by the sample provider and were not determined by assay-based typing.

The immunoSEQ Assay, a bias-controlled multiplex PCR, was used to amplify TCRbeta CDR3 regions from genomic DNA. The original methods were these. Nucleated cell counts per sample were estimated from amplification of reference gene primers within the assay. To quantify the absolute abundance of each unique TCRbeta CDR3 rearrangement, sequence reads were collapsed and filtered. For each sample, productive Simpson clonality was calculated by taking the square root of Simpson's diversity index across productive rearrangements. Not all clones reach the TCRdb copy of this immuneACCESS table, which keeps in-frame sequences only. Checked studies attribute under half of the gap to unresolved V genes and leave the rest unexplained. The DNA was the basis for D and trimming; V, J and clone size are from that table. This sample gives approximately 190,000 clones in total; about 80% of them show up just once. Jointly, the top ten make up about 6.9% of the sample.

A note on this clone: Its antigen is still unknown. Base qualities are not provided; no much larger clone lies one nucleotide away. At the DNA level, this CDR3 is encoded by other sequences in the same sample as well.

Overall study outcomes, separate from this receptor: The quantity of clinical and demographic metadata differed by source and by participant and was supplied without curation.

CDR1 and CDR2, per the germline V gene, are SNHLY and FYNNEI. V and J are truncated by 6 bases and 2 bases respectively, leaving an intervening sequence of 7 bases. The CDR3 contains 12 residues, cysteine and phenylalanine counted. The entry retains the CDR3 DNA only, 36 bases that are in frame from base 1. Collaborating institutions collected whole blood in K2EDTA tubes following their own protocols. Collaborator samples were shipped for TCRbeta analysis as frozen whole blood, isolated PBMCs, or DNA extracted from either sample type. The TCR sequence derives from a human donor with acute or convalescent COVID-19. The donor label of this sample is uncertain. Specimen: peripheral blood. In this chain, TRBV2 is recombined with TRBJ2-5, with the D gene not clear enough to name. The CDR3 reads CASRRDQETQYF. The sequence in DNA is TGTGCCAGCAGGAGAGATCAAGAGACCCAGTACTTC.